The rows below give T cell receptor beta chains drawn from one sample of a study of T-cell memory formation after mild COVID-19. TCRdb processed the 5' RACE reads anew with MiXCR; each CDR3 protein has one entry. The sample has around 200,000 distinct CDR3 sequences, roughly a tenth seen once. Sample: PBMCs or a T cell subset sorted from them (not recorded which). The source of these receptors is a man aged 18 to 30 who had mild COVID-19 (a few samples of this study predate the infection). Cell type and time point are not known. Both conserved end residues are part of each CDR3.

v_call,j_call,cdr3_aa
TRBV6-2/TRBV6-3,TRBJ1-5,CASSYFGRQPQHF
TRBV12-3/TRBV12-4,TRBJ2-3,CASFRAESTDTQYF
TRBV9,TRBJ1-5,CASSVGGGDNQPQHF
TRBV4-3,TRBJ1-5,CASSLSAVSNQPQHF
TRBV27,TRBJ2-1,CASSLRLDGAGEQFF
TRBV3-1,TRBJ2-5,CASSQSEGVTQYF
TRBV15,TRBJ2-2,CATPKASGANTGELFF
TRBV11-2,TRBJ2-3,CASSPQLAGTNTQYF
TRBV12-3/TRBV12-4,TRBJ2-4,CASSLHSQGWNIQYF
TRBV29-1,TRBJ1-2,CSVEGTYGYTF
TRBV5-1,TRBJ1-6,CASSLATGLSPLHF
TRBV7-3,TRBJ2-3,CASSPRGRGFTDTQYF
TRBV7-9,TRBJ1-5,CASSLAEGGNQPQHF
TRBV20-1,TRBJ2-1,CSARGARFYNEQFF
TRBV29-1,TRBJ1-5,CSVAGTANQPQHF
TRBV30,TRBJ2-7,CAWSKDRGYEQYF
TRBV11-1,TRBJ2-7,CASSSLRYEQYF
TRBV7-2,TRBJ2-7,CASSLGQTSNEQYF
TRBV7-8,TRBJ2-3,CASSRTGGGTDTQYF
TRBV5-1,TRBJ2-1,CASSFGLAGGSNEQFF
TRBV7-2,TRBJ1-6,CASIEGVSYNSPLHF
TRBV6-2/TRBV6-3,TRBJ2-5,CASSRLAQETQYF
TRBV6-5,TRBJ2-6,CASSYRLAGLSGANVLTF
TRBV5-1,TRBJ2-5,CASSRREWETQYF
TRBV7-2,TRBJ2-2,CASSLFPGTGELFF
TRBV5-6,TRBJ2-7,CASARGGGPSYEQYF
TRBV25-1,TRBJ2-7,CASSELGVNEQYF
TRBV5-1,TRBJ2-1,CASSLVPASEQFF
TRBV12-3/TRBV12-4,TRBJ1-2,CASSPLVRSGGYTF
TRBV7-3,TRBJ2-1,CASSSRGQGSYNEQFF
TRBV4-1,TRBJ1-1,CASSHPWGRGVSEAFF
TRBV25-1,TRBJ2-1,CASSDRLDEQFF
TRBV5-1,TRBJ2-1,CASSGRTSEGNEQFF
TRBV20-1,TRBJ1-5,CSARLPLGGRIQPQHF
TRBV12-3/TRBV12-4,TRBJ1-1,CASSLPGGGSAFF
TRBV20-1,TRBJ1-3,CSAPERTSGNTIYF
TRBV6-5,TRBJ2-3,CASSIGPGTQYF
TRBV11-1,TRBJ2-5,CASSPDRLGTQYF
TRBV6-1,TRBJ1-2,CASSDLAGLWGYTF
TRBV18,TRBJ2-7,CASSTRTGGDEQYF
TRBV4-3,TRBJ2-2,CASSQDVGGFGELFF
TRBV29-1,TRBJ1-5,CSVGGIGGQPQHF
TRBV7-8,TRBJ2-2,CASSSDTGELFF
TRBV7-9,TRBJ1-6,CASSPGYNSPLHF
TRBV7-9,TRBJ2-6,CASSLVRTSGAYSGANVLTF
TRBV30,TRBJ2-3,CAWSGNRESSDTQYF
TRBV4-2,TRBJ1-3,CASSQGGQGRGNTIYF
TRBV7-8,TRBJ1-1,CASSPDVGRTEAFF
TRBV7-6,TRBJ2-5,CASSLVFQGAGETQYF
TRBV4-1,TRBJ1-5,CASSRHWTLNQPQHF
TRBV28,TRBJ1-5,CAVDRGGQPQHF
TRBV11-2,TRBJ2-6,CASGSWTFSRGANVLTF
TRBV4-1,TRBJ2-7,CASSRDRTYEQYF
TRBV7-8,TRBJ1-4,CASSLRRAGEKLFF
TRBV29-1,TRBJ1-1,CSVEHSGGSEAFF
TRBV6-5,TRBJ1-3,CASSSTSLSGLEGNTIYF
TRBV20-1,TRBJ2-5,CSARDLELGTQYF